The clone carrying this T cell receptor (beta chain) came up a few times. The antigen is unknown. This record comes from a study of molecular identifiers for immune sequencing clone quantification. Generation of bulk TCR libraries relied on previously described methods and listed TCR primers. Using its own MiXCR run on the PCR reads, TCRdb lists one record per CDR3 protein. The profile shows tens of thousands of distinct CDR3 sequences, around 25% of them singletons. Findings of the study overall: Approximately 1 million naive cells reportedly did not prevent detection of spiked Jurkat TCR RNA from one cell.

CD8+CD4-CCR7+CD45RA+ sorting gave the naive CD8 T cells. The germline CDR1 and CDR2 sequences are ENHRY and SYGVKD. V lost 2 bases and J lost 2; bases outside the gene matches: 7. The CDR3 contains 17 residues. The chain employs TRBV10-3 and TRBJ2-3; TRBD2 matches 10 bases. This clonotype was obtained from a human donor in good health. Some libraries in this study had Jurkat cell RNA spiked in. What was sequenced was naive CD8+ T cells from blood, with Jurkat cell RNA spiked in. Subset described: FACS-sorted CD8+CD4-CCR7+CD45RA+ naive T cells. The CDR3 nucleotides are TGTGCCATCAGTGAGGGAATAGCGGGAGGCAACACAGATACGCAGTATTTT. This sequence encodes CAISEGIAGGNTDTQYF.